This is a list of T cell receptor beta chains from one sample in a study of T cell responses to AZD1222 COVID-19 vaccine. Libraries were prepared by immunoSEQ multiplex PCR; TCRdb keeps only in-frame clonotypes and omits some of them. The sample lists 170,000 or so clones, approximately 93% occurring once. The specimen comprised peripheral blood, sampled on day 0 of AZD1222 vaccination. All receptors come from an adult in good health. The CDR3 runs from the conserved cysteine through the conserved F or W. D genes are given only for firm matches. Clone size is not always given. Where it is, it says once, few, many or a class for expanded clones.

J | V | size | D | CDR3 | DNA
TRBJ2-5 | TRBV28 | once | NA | CASSPRVGETQYF | TGTGCCAGCAGTCCCCGAGTTGGCGAGACCCAGTACTTC
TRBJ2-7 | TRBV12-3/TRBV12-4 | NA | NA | CASSLGYEQYF | TGTGCCAGCAGTTTAGGATACGAGCAGTACTTC
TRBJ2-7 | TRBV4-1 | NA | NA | CASSGDRDYEQYF | TGCGCCAGCAGCGGGGACCGAGACTACGAGCAGTACTTC
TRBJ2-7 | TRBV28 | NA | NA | CASSLSRQQYF | TGTGCCAGCAGTTTATCCAGACAGCAGTACTTC
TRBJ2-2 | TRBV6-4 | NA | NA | CASSDGGGDTGELFF | TGTGCCAGCAGTGACGGTGGGGGTGACACCGGGGAGCTGTTTTTT
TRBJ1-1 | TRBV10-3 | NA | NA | CAILKSAVDRLNTEAFF | TGTGCCATCCTGAAAAGTGCGGTCGACAGGCTAAACACTGAAGCTTTCTTT
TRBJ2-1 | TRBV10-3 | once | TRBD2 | CAISPSGRLAGIPYNEQFF | TGTGCCATCAGTCCCTCTGGAAGACTAGCGGGTATACCCTACAATGAGCAGTTCTTC
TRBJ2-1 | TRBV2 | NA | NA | CASRKEVATHSYNEQFF | TGTGCCAGCAGAAAAGAGGTAGCCACCCACTCCTACAATGAGCAGTTCTTC
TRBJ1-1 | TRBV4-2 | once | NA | CASSQDRTLNTEAFF | TGTGCCAGCAGCCAAGACAGGACCTTGAACACTGAAGCTTTCTTT
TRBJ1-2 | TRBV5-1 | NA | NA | CASSSLQSRGYGYTF | TGCGCCAGCAGCTCGTTACAGTCACGGGGGTATGGCTACACCTTC
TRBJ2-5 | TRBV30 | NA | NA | CAWSVLDWSYF | TGTGCCTGGAGTGTACTGGACTGGAGTTACTTC
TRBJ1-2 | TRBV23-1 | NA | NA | CASSHSSSQGPGGYTF | TGCGCCAGCAGTCACTCAAGCTCCCAGGGGCCGGGCGGCTACACCTTC
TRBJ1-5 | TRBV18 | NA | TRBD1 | CASSPRDRNQPQHF | TGTGCCAGCTCACCACGGGACAGAAATCAGCCCCAGCATTTT
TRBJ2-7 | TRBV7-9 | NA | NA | CASARNGYEQYF | TGTGCCAGCGCGCGTAATGGGTACGAGCAGTACTTC
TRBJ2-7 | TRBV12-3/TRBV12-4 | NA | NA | CASDPGRLGEQYF | TGTGCCAGCGACCCGGGACGCCTTGGAGAGCAGTACTTC
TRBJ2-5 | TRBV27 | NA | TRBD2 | CASSSTKREKTQETQYF | TGTGCCAGCAGTTCGACCAAGCGGGAAAAGACCCAAGAGACCCAGTACTTC
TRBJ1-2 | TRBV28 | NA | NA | CASSSFSTGLNGYTF | TGTGCCAGCAGTTCTTTCAGTACAGGGCTCAATGGCTACACCTTC
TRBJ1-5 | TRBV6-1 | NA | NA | CASSDPDRFTWPQHF | TGTGCCAGCAGTGACCCGGACAGATTTACGTGGCCCCAGCATTTT
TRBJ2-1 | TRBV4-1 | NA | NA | CASSQDLGTYNEQFF | TGCGCCAGCAGCCAAGATTTAGGGACCTACAATGAGCAGTTCTTC
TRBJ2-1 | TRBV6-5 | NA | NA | CASSSQGYNYNEQFF | TGTGCCAGCAGTTCCCAGGGTTATAACTACAATGAGCAGTTCTTC
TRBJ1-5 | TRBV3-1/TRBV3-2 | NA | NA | CASSQGQPQHF | TGTGCCAGCAGCCAGGGCCAGCCCCAGCATTTT
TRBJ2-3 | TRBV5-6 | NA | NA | CASSPSTGIYIDTQYF | TGTGCCAGCAGCCCATCTACGGGGATTTATATAGATACGCAGTATTTT
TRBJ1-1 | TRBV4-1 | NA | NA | CASTQQGGASMNTEAFF | TGCGCCAGCACCCAACAAGGGGGGGCGTCCATGAACACTGAAGCTTTCTTT
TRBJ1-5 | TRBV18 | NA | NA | CASSPGQQPQHF | TGTGCCAGCTCACCCGGACAGCAGCCCCAGCATTTT
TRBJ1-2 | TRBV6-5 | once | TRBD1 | CASSYDRGSYGYTF | TGTGCCAGCAGTTACGACAGGGGGAGTTATGGCTACACCTTC
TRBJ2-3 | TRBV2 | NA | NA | CASSDWHTQYF | TGTGCCAGCAGTGACTGGCATACGCAGTATTTT
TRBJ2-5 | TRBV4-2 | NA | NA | CASSQGNRGGETQYF | TGTGCCAGCAGCCAAGGAAACAGGGGGGGAGAGACCCAGTACTTC
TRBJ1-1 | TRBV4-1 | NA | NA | CASSLGVWGLNTEAFF | TGCGCCAGCAGCCTAGGGGTTTGGGGCCTGAACACTGAAGCTTTCTTT
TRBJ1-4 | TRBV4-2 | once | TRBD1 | CASSQDKGRGQTNEKLFF | TGTGCCAGCAGCCAAGATAAGGGCAGGGGACAGACTAATGAAAAACTGTTTTTT
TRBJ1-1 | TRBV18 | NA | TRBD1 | CASSRGTGITEAFF | TGTGCCAGCTCACGTGGGACAGGGATCACTGAAGCTTTCTTT
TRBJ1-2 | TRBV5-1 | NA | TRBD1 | CASRLTPGTAVNYGYTF | TGCGCCAGCCGGTTGACCCCCGGGACAGCAGTTAACTATGGCTACACCTTC
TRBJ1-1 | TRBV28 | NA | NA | CASSLFSNTEAFF | TGTGCCAGCAGTTTATTCAGTAACACTGAAGCTTTCTTT
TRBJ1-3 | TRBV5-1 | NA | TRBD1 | CASSAGTGTGNTIYF | TGCGCCAGCAGCGCTGGGACAGGGACTGGAAACACCATATATTTT
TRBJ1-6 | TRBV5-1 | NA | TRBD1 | CASSLTITGQGNSPLHF | TGCGCCAGCAGCTTGACGATTACGGGACAGGGGAATTCACCCCTCCACTTT
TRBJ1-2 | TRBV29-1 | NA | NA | CSVEDREGPLIYGYTF | TGCAGCGTTGAAGATCGGGAAGGGCCACTCATCTATGGCTACACCTTC
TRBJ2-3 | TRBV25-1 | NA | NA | CASSEYRRGRTDTQYF | TGTGCCAGCAGTGAATATAGAAGGGGGAGGACAGATACGCAGTATTTT
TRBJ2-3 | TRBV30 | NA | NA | CAWSAGDTQYF | TGTGCCTGGAGTGCGGGAGATACGCAGTATTTT